The clone carrying this TCR beta chain appeared once. These data originate in a study of shared clonotypes between healthy human individuals. Roughly 200 ng DNA, tens of thousands of T cell genomes, went into each sorted-subset replicate PCR. Sequencing was performed with immunoSEQ multiplex PCR; in TCRdb, only in-frame clones are kept and a portion is missing. The sample consists of about 800,000 clones, roughly 96% of them appearing once. This CDR3 spans 15 amino acids. The germline V gene encodes CDR1 SGHTA and CDR2 FQGNSA. With 1 base removed from V and 0 bases from J, the gap between germline ends came to 6 bases. CD8 cells regarded as naive lacked CD45RO, were positively chosen for CCR7, and omitted terminally differentiated effector memory CD45RA+ cells. Donors were Caucasian adults residing in Nashville, Tennessee, USA.

Material: naive CD8+ T cells sorted from blood. V and J are TRBV7-2 and TRBJ2-2; no clear D gene. This TCR was sampled from a young man in good health. The CDR3 region has the DNA TGTGCCAGCAGCTTAGAAACCGCGAACACCGGGGAGCTGTTTTTT. Protein product: CASSLETANTGELFF.